A selection of T cell receptor beta chains follows, all from one sample in a study of HIV-infected patients and healthy controls. In TCRdb, the 5' RACE reads were re-called with MiXCR into one record per CDR3 protein. The table lists roughly 18,000 distinct CDR3 sequences, roughly 8.7% of them singletons, with 21% in the top ten. Sequences were derived from blood, sampled during antiretroviral therapy. The receptors were sampled from an adult with HIV infection. Both conserved end residues are part of each CDR3. The order of the fields is V gene, CDR3 length, clone size, D gene, J gene, CDR3 protein, CDR3 DNA. A D gene is named only where the DNA matches it firmly. A clone size is listed for some rows: how often the clone was seen (once, few, many), or a class if it is expanded.

>TRBV28|16|many|TRBD1|TRBJ1-2
CASIKGTGISNYGYTF
TGTGCCAGCATAAAGGGGACAGGGATTTCTAACTATGGCTACACCTTC
>TRBV13|14|few|TRBD1|TRBJ2-3
CASSWGQGTDTQYF
TGTGCCAGCAGCTGGGGACAGGGGACAGATACGCAGTATTTT
>TRBV3-1|19|many|TRBD2|TRBJ2-5
CASSQETREGLFSQETQYF
TGTGCCAGCAGCCAAGAAACCCGGGAGGGATTGTTTAGCCAAGAGACCCAGTACTTC
>TRBV7-3|16|-|-|TRBJ1-2
CASSPARGGAGLGYTF
TGTGCCAGCAGCCCGGCCCGAGGGGGGGCTGGTTTGGGCTACACCTTC
>TRBV3-1|18|many|-|TRBJ2-5
CASSQDLETTSFVVTQYF
TGTGCCAGCAGCCAAGACTTGGAAACGACCTCCTTCGTAGTGACCCAGTACTTC
>TRBV12-3/TRBV12-4|15|-|TRBD2|TRBJ2-3
CASSRLAGGLDTQYF
TGTGCCAGCAGTCGACTAGCGGGGGGGCTAGATACGCAGTATTTT
>TRBV10-3|16|many|-|TRBJ1-1
CAISEPDDRTNTEAFF
TGTGCCATCAGTGAGCCTGACGACAGAACGAACACTGAAGCTTTCTTT
>TRBV7-9|15|-|-|TRBJ2-4
CASIREGDWRDIQYF
TGTGCCAGCATCCGGGAAGGGGATTGGCGGGACATTCAGTACTTC
>TRBV27|17|many|TRBD1|TRBJ2-6
CASSYTGGAIGANVLTF
TGTGCCAGCAGCTATACAGGGGGCGCGATTGGGGCCAACGTCCTGACTTTC
>TRBV6-2/TRBV6-3|18|many|TRBD2|TRBJ2-2
CASSYETSGGAFPGELFF
TGTGCCAGCAGTTACGAGACTAGCGGGGGGGCCTTTCCCGGGGAGCTGTTTTTT
>TRBV7-3|10|many|-|TRBJ2-2
CASAGRELFF
TGTGCCAGCGCTGGCCGGGAGCTGTTTTTT
>TRBV9|16|-|TRBD1|TRBJ2-6
CASSGTGVSGANVLTF
TGTGCCAGCAGCGGGACAGGGGTCTCTGGGGCCAACGTCCTGACTTTC
>TRBV11-2|15|many|TRBD1|TRBJ2-5
CASSLTGQGQETQYF
TGTGCCAGCAGCTTAACCGGACAGGGACAAGAGACCCAGTACTTC
>TRBV5-1|14|-|TRBD1|TRBJ2-4
CASRRGGQGDIQYF
TGCGCCAGCAGACGCGGAGGACAGGGGGACATTCAGTACTTC
>TRBV7-3|15|many|-|TRBJ2-3
CASSLTYQYTDTQYF
TGTGCCAGCAGCTTAACGTACCAGTACACAGATACGCAGTATTTT
>TRBV12-3/TRBV12-4|12|many|-|TRBJ1-2
CASSLTAYGYTF
TGTGCCAGCAGTTTAACAGCCTATGGCTACACCTTC
>TRBV6-1|12|many|TRBD1|TRBJ2-5
CASGDRGETQYF
TGTGCCAGCGGGGACAGGGGAGAGACCCAGTACTTC
>TRBV6-5|12|few|-|TRBJ2-1
CASTPRMGEQFF
TGTGCCAGCACCCCACGAATGGGTGAGCAGTTCTTC
>TRBV19|13|-|-|TRBJ1-2
CASTPGANYGYTF
TGTGCCAGTACGCCAGGAGCTAACTATGGCTACACCTTC
>TRBV7-9|19|-|TRBD2|TRBJ2-2
CASSHPGLAGHLVTGELFF
TGTGCCAGCAGCCACCCGGGACTAGCGGGGCACTTGGTCACCGGGGAGCTGTTTTTT
>TRBV7-2|13|many|-|TRBJ2-5
CASSLVEVGTQYF
TGTGCCAGCAGCTTAGTTGAAGTAGGGACCCAGTACTTC
>TRBV27|15|many|TRBD1|TRBJ1-5
CASSRGTEGNQPQHF
TGTGCCAGCAGTCGGGGGACAGAGGGCAATCAGCCCCAGCATTTT
>TRBV28|14|many|-|TRBJ2-5
CASSLRLAIETQYF
TGTGCCAGCAGTTTAAGGCTAGCGATAGAGACCCAGTACTTC
>TRBV7-8|15|-|-|TRBJ1-4
CASSPSQGVDEKLFF
TGTGCCAGCAGCCCATCGCAAGGGGTGGATGAAAAACTGTTTTTT
>TRBV28|16|many|-|TRBJ1-3
CASSQGRYSSGNTIYF
TGTGCCAGCAGTCAGGGCAGATATTCCTCTGGAAACACCATATATTTT
>TRBV4-1|15|many|-|TRBJ2-6
CASSSQGSGANVLTF
TGCGCCAGCAGCTCCCAGGGCTCTGGGGCCAACGTCCTGACTTTC
>TRBV5-1|15|many|TRBD1|TRBJ2-3
CASSPGQGMTDTQYF
TGCGCCAGCAGCCCCGGACAGGGCATGACAGATACGCAGTATTTT
>TRBV28|14|few|-|TRBJ2-7
CASSRYDRNYGQYF
TGTGCCAGCAGTCGATACGACAGGAATTACGGGCAGTACTTC
>TRBV4-1|12|once|TRBD2|TRBJ2-1
CASTPGGNEQFF
TGCGCCAGCACCCCCGGGGGGAATGAGCAGTTCTTC
>TRBV2|14|many|-|TRBJ2-1
CASSGWGKGGEQFF
TGTGCCAGCAGTGGATGGGGAAAAGGGGGTGAGCAGTTCTTC
>TRBV7-8|13|many|-|TRBJ2-3
CASSLGVTDTQYF
TGTGCCAGCAGCTTAGGGGTCACAGATACGCAGTATTTT
>TRBV7-6|12|many|-|TRBJ2-3
CASSWMADTQYF
TGTGCCAGCAGCTGGATGGCAGATACGCAGTATTTT
>TRBV10-3|13|many|-|TRBJ2-1
CAISESGTSAQFF
TGTGCCATCAGTGAGTCAGGGACGTCGGCGCAGTTCTTC
>TRBV15|14|-|-|TRBJ1-5
CATSSTLVDQPQHF
TGTGCCACCAGCTCGACCTTAGTTGATCAGCCCCAGCATTTT
>TRBV7-6|14|many|TRBD1|TRBJ1-1
CASSPTGGITEAFF
TGTGCCAGCAGCCCCACAGGGGGAATTACTGAAGCTTTCTTT
>TRBV11-3|12|many|-|TRBJ2-2
CASSLGERELFF
TGTGCCAGCAGCTTAGGGGAGCGGGAGCTGTTTTTT
>TRBV29-1|13|many|-|TRBJ1-4
CSVEEPQGEKLFF
TGCAGCGTTGAAGAGCCCCAGGGTGAAAAACTGTTTTTT
>TRBV12-3/TRBV12-4|13|many|-|TRBJ2-7
CASSFARASEQYF
TGTGCCAGCAGTTTTGCCAGGGCTTCCGAGCAGTACTTC
>TRBV18|16|many|-|TRBJ2-2
CASSPADTGRTGELFF
TGTGCCAGCTCACCGGCAGACACCGGGCGAACCGGGGAGCTGTTTTTT
>TRBV5-1|12|few|TRBD1|TRBJ2-5
CASSDRGETQYF
TGCGCCAGCAGCGACAGGGGAGAGACCCAGTACTTC